This T cell receptor (beta chain) was sequenced in a study of T-cell reconstitution after alpha-beta-depleted transplantation in children. The CDR3 loop spans 14 amino acids. The V gene lost 5 bases and the J gene lost 6 bases, with 15 bases spanning the gap. This clonotype was recorded many times. For TCRbeta, the library was prepared with unique molecular identifiers. TCRdb reprocessed the PCR reads with MiXCR, giving one entry per CDR3 protein. The table records 800,000 to 1,000,000 distinct CDR3 sequences, roughly 29% of them present only once. J is TRBJ2-3 and V is TRBV12-3 or TRBV12-4; D gene ambiguous. The TCR originated in a boy under two years old who had a stem cell transplant for SCID, so the T cells may come from the graft donor. The sample in question was PBMCs, mostly from graft donor cells, obtained 360 days after TCRalphabeta/CD19-depleted stem cell transplant. DNA of the CDR3: TGTGCCAGCAGTCCCCCGGGCCCTACGGATACGCAGTATTTT. Residues: CASSPPGPTDTQYF.